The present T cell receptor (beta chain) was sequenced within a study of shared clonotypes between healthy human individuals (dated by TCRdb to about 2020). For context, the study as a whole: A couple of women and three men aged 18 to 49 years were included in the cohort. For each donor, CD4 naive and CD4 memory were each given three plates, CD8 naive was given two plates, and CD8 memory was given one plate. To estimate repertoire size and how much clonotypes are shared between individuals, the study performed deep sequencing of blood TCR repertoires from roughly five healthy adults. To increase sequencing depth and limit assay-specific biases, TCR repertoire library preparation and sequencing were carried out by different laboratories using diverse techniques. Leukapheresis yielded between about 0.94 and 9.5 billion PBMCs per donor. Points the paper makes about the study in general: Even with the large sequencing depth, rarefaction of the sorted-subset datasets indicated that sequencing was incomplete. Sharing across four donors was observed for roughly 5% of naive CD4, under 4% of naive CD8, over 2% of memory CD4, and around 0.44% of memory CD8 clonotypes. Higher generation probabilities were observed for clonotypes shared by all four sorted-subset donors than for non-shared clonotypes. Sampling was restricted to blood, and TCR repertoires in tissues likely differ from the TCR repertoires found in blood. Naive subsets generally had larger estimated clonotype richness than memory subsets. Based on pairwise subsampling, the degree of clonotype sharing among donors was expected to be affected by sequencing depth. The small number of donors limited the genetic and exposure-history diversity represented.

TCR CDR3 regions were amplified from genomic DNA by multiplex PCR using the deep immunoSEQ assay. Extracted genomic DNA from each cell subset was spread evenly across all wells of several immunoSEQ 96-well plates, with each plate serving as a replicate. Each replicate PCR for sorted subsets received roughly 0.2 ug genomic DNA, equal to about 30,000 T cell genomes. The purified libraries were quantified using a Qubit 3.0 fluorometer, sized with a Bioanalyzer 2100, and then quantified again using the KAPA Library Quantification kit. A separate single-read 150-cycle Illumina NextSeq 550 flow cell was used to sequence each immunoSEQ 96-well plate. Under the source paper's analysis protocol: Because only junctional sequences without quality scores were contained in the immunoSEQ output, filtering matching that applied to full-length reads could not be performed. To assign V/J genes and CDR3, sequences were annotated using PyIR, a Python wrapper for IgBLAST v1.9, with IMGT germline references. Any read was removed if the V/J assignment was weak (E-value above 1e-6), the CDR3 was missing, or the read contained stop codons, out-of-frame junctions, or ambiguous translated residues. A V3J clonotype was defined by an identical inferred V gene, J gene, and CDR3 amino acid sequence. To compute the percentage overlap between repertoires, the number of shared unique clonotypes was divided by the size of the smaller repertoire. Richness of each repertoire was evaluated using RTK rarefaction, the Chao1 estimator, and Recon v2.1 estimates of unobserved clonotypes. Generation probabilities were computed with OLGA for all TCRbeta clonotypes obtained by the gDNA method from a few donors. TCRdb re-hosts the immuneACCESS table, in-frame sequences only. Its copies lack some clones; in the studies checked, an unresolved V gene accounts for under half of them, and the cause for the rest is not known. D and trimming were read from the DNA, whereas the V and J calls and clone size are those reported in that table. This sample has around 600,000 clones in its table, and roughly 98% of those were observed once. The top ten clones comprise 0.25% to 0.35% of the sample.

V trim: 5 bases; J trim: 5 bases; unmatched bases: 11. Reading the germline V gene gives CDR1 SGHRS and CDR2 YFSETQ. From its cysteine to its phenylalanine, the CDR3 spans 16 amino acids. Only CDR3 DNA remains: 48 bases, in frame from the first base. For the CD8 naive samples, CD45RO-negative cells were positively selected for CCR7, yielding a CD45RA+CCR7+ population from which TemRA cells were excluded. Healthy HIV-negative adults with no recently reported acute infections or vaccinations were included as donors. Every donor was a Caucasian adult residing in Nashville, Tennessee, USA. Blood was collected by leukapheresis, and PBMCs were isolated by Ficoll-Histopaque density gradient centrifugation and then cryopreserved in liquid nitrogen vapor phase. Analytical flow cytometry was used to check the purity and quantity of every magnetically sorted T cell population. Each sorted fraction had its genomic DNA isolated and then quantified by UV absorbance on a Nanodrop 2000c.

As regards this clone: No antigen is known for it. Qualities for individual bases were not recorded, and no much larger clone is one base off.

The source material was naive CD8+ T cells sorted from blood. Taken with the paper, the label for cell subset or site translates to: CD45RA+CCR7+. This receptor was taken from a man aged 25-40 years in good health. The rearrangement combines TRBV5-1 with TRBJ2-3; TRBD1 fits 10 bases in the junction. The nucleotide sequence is TGCGCCAGCAGACCCGACCGGGACAGGGGAGTAGATACGCAGTATTTT. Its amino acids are CASRPDRDRGVDTQYF.